These 25 T cell receptor beta chains were sequenced from one sample in a study of immune cell composition in non-small cell lung cancer. Libraries were prepared by immunoSEQ multiplex PCR; TCRdb keeps only in-frame clonotypes and omits some of them. Counted here are around 2,100 clones, about 80% occurring once; the ten biggest clones make up approximately 15%. The sample comprised lung tumor tissue. These receptors were collected from a human donor with non-small cell lung cancer.

The chain carries TRBV27 and TRBJ2-5, with D unresolved. The assigned J gene may be wrong: the sequence end matches TRBJ2-7 better. The CDR3 has 14 amino acids. Germline assignment: CDR1 MNHEY and CDR2 SMNVEV (reference sequence). The CDR3 coding sequence is TGTGCCAGCAGTTCGAGCGCCCTCTCCTACGAGCAGTACTTC. It yields the protein CASSSSALSYEQYF.

The V call is TRBV6-1, the J call TRBJ1-3; TRBD1 is a possible D gene (6 bases). The CDR3 totals 15 residues. Germline values: CDR1 MNHNS, CDR2 SASEGT. V was clipped by 4 bases and J by 3 bases, with 13 bases between them. The CDR3: CASSVSQGLGNTIYF. The CDR3, as DNA: TGTGCCAGCAGTGTGTCTCAGGGGCTTGGAAACACCATATATTTT.

The J gene is TRBJ2-1, the V gene TRBV7-8; TRBD2 aligns across 8 bases. The V segment lost 2 bases and the J segment 9 bases; nucleotides outside the gene matches: 9. Looked up from germline, CDR1 is SGHVS and CDR2 is FQNEAQ. The CDR3 totals 15 residues. The CDR3 reads CASSLRLGAGGEQFF. The CDR3 nucleotides read TGTGCCAGCAGCTTAAGGTTGGGGGCGGGAGGTGAGCAGTTCTTC. The whole variable domain, filled in from reference TRBV7-8 and TRBJ2-1, reads GAGVSQSPRYKVAKRGQDVALRCDPISGHVSLFWYQQALGQGPEFLTYFQNEAQLDKSGLPSDRFFAERPEGSVSTLKIQRTQQEDSAVYLCASSLRLGAGGEQFFGPGTRLTVL.

The chain has TRBV2 and TRBJ2-5; 11 bases match TRBD2. Germline lookup yields CDR1 SNHLY and CDR2 FYNNEI. This CDR3 comprises 14 residues. With V trimmed by 4 bases and J by 7 bases, 5 bases remained unmatched. The CDR3 loop reads CASSVTSGVGTQYF. The CDR3 coding sequence is TGTGCCAGCAGTGTGACTAGCGGGGTCGGGACCCAGTACTTC.

V and J are TRBV6-5 and TRBJ2-7; D might be TRBD2 (7 bases). CDR1 and CDR2 from the germline V gene are MNHEY and SVGAGI. CDR3 length equals 14 residues. The ends were cut back, 4 bases at V and 5 bases at J, with 15 bases in the middle. CDR3 coding DNA: TGTGCCAGCAGTTTAAGGGGGGGGTCCCACGAGCAGTACTTC. Translated: CASSLRGGSHEQYF.

The chain carries TRBV6-5 and TRBJ2-5, with D hard to call. V shed 5 bases and J shed 5 bases, with 12 bases lying between them. Germline V gene lookup returns CDR1 MNHEY and CDR2 SVGAGI. The CDR3 is made up of 13 amino acids. CDR3 residues: CASSREEEETQYF. As DNA, the CDR3 is TGTGCCAGCAGTCGCGAAGAAGAGGAGACCCAGTACTTC.

This clone was counted only a few times. The CDR3 spells CASTQPSGNQETQYF. The CDR3 DNA is TGCGCCAGCACCCAACCTAGCGGGAACCAAGAGACCCAGTACTTC. The chain recombines TRBV5-1 with TRBJ2-5; 9 bases agree with TRBD2. J was trimmed by 0 bases and V by 6 bases; bases with no gene match: 6. CDR1 is SGHRS and CDR2 is YFSETQ in the germline V gene. The length of the CDR3 is 15 residues.

The V call is TRBV6-5, the J call TRBJ2-3, with D perhaps TRBD1 (5 bases). The CDR3 extends over 13 amino acids. Deletions cut 6 bases from V and 0 bases from J, with 7 bases between. Germline CDR1 and CDR2: MNHEY and SVGAGI. Here the CDR3 reads CASRRQSTDTQYF. CDR3 in DNA: TGTGCCAGCAGACGACAGAGCACAGATACGCAGTATTTT.

The chain uses TRBV5-1 and TRBJ2-6, with 9 bases identical to TRBD1. The CDR3 runs to 17 residues. Per germline, CDR1 SGHRS and CDR2 YFSETQ. V shed 2 bases, J shed 1 base, and the junction held 4 bases outside the gene matches. The CDR3 region has the DNA TGCGCCAGCAGCTTTTCGGGACAGGGTTCTGGGGCCAACGTCCTGACTTTC. It specifies CASSFSGQGSGANVLTF.

The chain joins TRBV7-2 to TRBJ1-3, with 7 bases identical to TRBD1. This CDR3 has 15 amino acids. Germline CDR1 and CDR2: SGHTA and FQGNSA. V lost 4 bases, J lost 4 bases, and 7 bases stayed unmatched. DNA for the CDR3: TGTGCCAGCAGCTCACAGGGGCAGGAGGGAAACACCATATATTTT. As protein: CASSSQGQEGNTIYF.

The chain uses TRBV6-1 and TRBJ2-7; 9 nucleotides match TRBD2. The CDR3 consists of 15 residues. Germline V lookup: CDR1 MNHNS, CDR2 SASEGT. Trimming cost V 2 bases and J 0 bases; bases outside gene matches: 2. The CDR3 loop is CASSELAGSSYEQYF. As DNA, the CDR3 is TGTGCCAGCAGTGAACTAGCGGGGAGCTCCTACGAGCAGTACTTC.

The chain employs TRBV29-1 and TRBJ1-5, with D uncertain. V lost 7 bases, J lost 1 base, and 11 bases lay in between. Per the germline V gene, CDR1 is SQVTM and CDR2 is ANQGSEA. The CDR3 consists of 13 residues. The DNA for the CDR3 is TGCAGCGCCGAGACGGGAAGCAATCAGCCCCAGCATTTT. Its translation: CSAETGSNQPQHF.

CDR3 region: CAWSVQGGKTFF. The CDR3 region has the DNA TGTGCCTGGAGTGTACAGGGGGGGAAAACTTTCTTT. V gene TRBV30 combines with J gene TRBJ1-1, with TRBD1 identical over 8 bases. The CDR3 contains 12 residues. Germline V lookup: CDR1 GTSNPN, CDR2 SVGIG (reference sequence). After removal of 0 bases from V and 12 bases from J, the junction contained 6 bases not matched to a gene. Variable domain in full (rest from reference TRBV30 and TRBJ1-1): SQTIHQWPATLVQPVGSPLSLECTVEGTSNPNLYWYRQAAGRGLQLLFYSVGIGQISSEVPQNLSASRPQDRQFILSSKKLLLSDSGFYLCAWSVQGGKTFFGQGTRLTVV.

DNA of the CDR3: TGTGCCAGCAGCCAAGAAGCAGCACAGGGGACATTCTCTGGAAACACCATATATTTT. It yields the protein CASSQEAAQGTFSGNTIYF. V is TRBV4-2 and J is TRBJ1-3, with 7 bases identical to TRBD1. Unmatched junction bases numbered 11, after V lost 0 bases and J lost 0 bases. The CDR3 is 19 residues long. CDR1 LGHNA and CDR2 YNFKEQ come from the germline V gene.

The V gene is TRBV6-4, the J gene TRBJ2-1, with TRBD2 identical over 14 bases. This CDR3 has 15 amino acids. The ends lost 3 bases at V and 6 bases at J; junction bases unmatched: 1. Germline V CDR1 and CDR2: MRHNA, SNTAGT. The CDR3 DNA sequence: TGTGCCAGCAGTGAAGGACTAGCGGGGGGCAATGAGCAGTTCTTC. As protein: CASSEGLAGGNEQFF.

V and J are TRBV5-1 and TRBJ2-2; TRBD2 is a possible D gene (7 bases). V gave up 6 bases and J gave up 4 bases, with 16 bases separating them. Germline loops: CDR1 SGHRS, CDR2 YFSETQ. The CDR3 is 15 residues long. The CDR3 nucleotides read TGCGCCAGCATAGGGGGGGGGCGGATCACCGGGGAGCTGTTTTTT. Encoded protein: CASIGGGRITGELFF.

CDR3 DNA sequence: TGTGCCAGCAGCTCCTGGCCCGGCTACACCTTC. Protein: CASSSWPGYTF. The genes are TRBV7-2 and TRBJ1-2; no firm D call. This CDR3 comprises 11 residues. In germline, CDR1 is SGHTA, CDR2 FQGNSA. V lost 4 bases and J lost 8, with 8 bases in between. Full variable domain (missing parts from reference TRBV7-2 and TRBJ1-2): GAGVSQSPSNKVTEKGKDVELRCDPISGHTALYWYRQSLGQGLEFLIYFQGNSAPDKSGLPSDRFSAERTGGSVSTLTIQRTQQEDSAVYLCASSSWPGYTFGSGTRLTVV.

The V gene is TRBV5-3, the J gene TRBJ2-2; 12 nucleotides line up with TRBD1. TRBV5-3 belongs to the ORF category, with a function that is uncertain. Trimming at V came to 7 bases and at J to 3 bases, leaving 13 bases not matched to a gene. The CDR3 length is 18 residues. CDR3 protein: CARPTNTGTGGYTGELFF. CDR3 in DNA: TGTGCCAGACCGACAAACACGGGGACAGGGGGCTACACCGGGGAGCTGTTTTTT.

The J gene is TRBJ1-1, the V gene TRBV6-4; D remains ambiguous. Germline assignment: CDR1 MRHNA and CDR2 SNTAGT. Trimming cost V 0 bases and J 8 bases, with 7 bases left between them. This CDR3 region has 12 residues. CDR3 protein: CASSDSRGEAFF. The CDR3 DNA is TGTGCCAGCAGTGACTCTAGAGGCGAAGCTTTCTTT.

This clone was seen only once. The gene calls are TRBV5-1 and TRBJ2-3; weak D call: TRBD1 (5 bases). V was trimmed by 4 bases and J by 0 bases, leaving 9 bases between them. Germline CDR1 SGHRS, CDR2 YFSETQ. This CDR3 comprises 14 residues. The CDR3: CASSLRQSTDTQYF. The DNA for the CDR3 is TGCGCCAGCAGCCTACGACAGAGCACAGATACGCAGTATTTT.

The chain couples TRBV18 to TRBJ2-2, with a weak D call TRBD2 (6 bases). The CDR3 is 16 amino acids. Germline assignment: CDR1 KGHSH and CDR2 LQKENI. Trimming took 0 bases from V and 1 from J, leaving 9 bases between them. CDR3 region: CASSPPAGLNTGELFF. CDR3 nucleotide sequence: TGTGCCAGCTCACCACCGGCGGGGTTGAACACCGGGGAGCTGTTTTTT.

The chain has TRBV5-4 and TRBJ1-6; D may be TRBD1 (6 bases). The V end was cut by 3 bases, the J end by 3 bases, with 10 bases between. CDR3 length: 15 amino acids. Germline assignment: CDR1 SGHNT and CDR2 YYREEE (reference sequence). This CDR3 is CASSSGTNYNSPLHF. The CDR3 DNA follows: TGTGCCAGCAGCTCCGGGACAAACTATAATTCACCCCTCCACTTT.

This CDR3 is CASILRTSGSSDTQYF. The DNA of the CDR3 is TGTGCCAGCATCCTCCGGACTAGCGGGAGTTCAGATACGCAGTATTTT. This rearrangement joins TRBV6-6 to TRBJ2-3, with TRBD2 matching 13 bases. CDR1 and CDR2 (germline): MNHNY, SVGAGI (reference sequence). This CDR3 spans 16 amino acids. Trimming removed 7 bases from V and 4 bases from J; junction bases left unmatched: 8.

The chain recombines TRBV2 with TRBJ2-3, with D perhaps TRBD2 (6 bases). This CDR3 has 14 residues. V lost 8 bases to trimming and J lost 5 bases, with 17 bases between them. Germline-derived CDR1 and CDR2 are SNHLY and FYNNEI. For the CDR3, the DNA is TGTGCCAGCCGCGAGGGACTCCTTAGAGATACGCAGTATTTT. Its translation is CASREGLLRDTQYF.

The gene calls are TRBV5-4 and TRBJ1-2; 7 nucleotides match TRBD1. The ends lost 3 bases at V and 4 bases at J; junction bases unmatched: 6. The CDR3 totals 14 residues. Germline-derived CDR1 and CDR2 are SGHNT and YYREEE (reference sequence). The CDR3 spells CASSYEGAGYGYTF. The DNA for the CDR3 is TGTGCCAGCAGCTATGAGGGGGCTGGCTATGGCTACACCTTC. The full variable domain, completed using reference TRBV5-4 and TRBJ1-2, is ETGVTQSPTHLIKTRGQQVTLRCSSQSGHNTVSWYQQALGQGPQFIFQYYREEENGRGNFPPRFSGLQFPNYSSELNVNALELDDSALYLCASSYEGAGYGYTFGSGTRLTVV.